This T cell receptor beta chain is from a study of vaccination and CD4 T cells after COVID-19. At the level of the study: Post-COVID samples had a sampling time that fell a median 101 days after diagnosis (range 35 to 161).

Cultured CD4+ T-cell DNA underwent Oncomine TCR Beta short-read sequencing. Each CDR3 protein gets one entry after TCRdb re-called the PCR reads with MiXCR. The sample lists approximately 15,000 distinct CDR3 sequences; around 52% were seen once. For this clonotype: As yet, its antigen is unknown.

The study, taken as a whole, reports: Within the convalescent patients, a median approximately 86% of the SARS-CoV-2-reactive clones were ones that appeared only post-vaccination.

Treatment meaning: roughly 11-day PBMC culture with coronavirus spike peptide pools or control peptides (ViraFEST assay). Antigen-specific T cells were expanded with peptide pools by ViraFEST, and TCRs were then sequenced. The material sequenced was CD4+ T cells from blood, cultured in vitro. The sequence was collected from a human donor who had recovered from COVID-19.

The CDR3 sequence: CASSVGLADEQFF. CDR3 nucleotide sequence: TGTGCCAGCAGTGTGGGACTAGCCGATGAGCAGTTCTTC. The chain combines TRBV6-1 with TRBJ2-1, with 9 bases lining up with TRBD2. V was clipped by 4 bases and J by 8 bases; unmatched bases: 3. The CDR3 is 13 residues long. Germline CDR1 is MNHNS and CDR2 is SASEGT.